The sequence of this T cell receptor (beta chain) was determined in a study of T cells after yellow fever vaccination. Overall study context: Fractions with few cells were prepared using SMART-Seq v4 Ultra Low Input. Study outcomes and limitations: Reappearance after the booster was observed for most primary-vaccination clones (96% CD4, over 70% CD8).

A note on this clonotype: The target antigen is unknown.

The authors made TCR cDNA by 5'RACE template switching, adding a universal primer site and UMIs. MiXCR, run by TCRdb on the 5' RACE reads, gives a single entry per CDR3 protein. Of about 220,000 distinct CDR3 sequences listed, 3% to 4% are singletons. Germline V gives CDR1 SGHVS, CDR2 FNYEAQ. The CDR3 has 16 residues. V was clipped by 5 bases and J by 2 bases; unmatched bases: 11. This specimen consisted of CD4+ T cells sorted from PBMCs, obtained 10 days after the yellow fever booster vaccination. The genes are TRBV7-6 and TRBJ1-1; 7 bases are shared with TRBD1. The source is a man between 18 and 29 years old who received the YFV17D yellow fever vaccine. This chain's CDR3 is CASSHQSRGVNTEAFF. The CDR3 DNA is TGTGCCAGCAGCCACCAATCCAGGGGGGTCAACACTGAAGCTTTCTTT.